The entry below gives a single T cell receptor (beta chain) sequence along with its context. In the source study's methods: Reference gene primer amplification yielded estimated nucleated cell counts. The method was immunoSEQ multiplex PCR; TCRdb's version includes in-frame clones alone and lacks a portion of them. V and J calls and clone size are as listed in that table; D and trimming were resolved from the DNA. The table shows roughly 100,000 clones, with roughly 92% occurring only once. The data were taken from a study of blood T cell repertoires in COVID-19. Turning to the study itself: The origin of the acute and convalescent COVID-19 samples was the United States, Italy and Spain. T cells, B-cell-depleted T cells, or PBMCs supplied cDNA or gDNA.

This CDR3 is built from 15 residues. Germline V CDR1 and CDR2: LGHDT, YNNKEL (reference sequence). Trimming cost V 1 base and J 9 bases, with 16 bases left between them. The chain combines TRBV3-1 (or the pseudogene TRBV3-2) with TRBJ1-5, with D tentatively TRBD1 (5 bases). The source material was peripheral blood. This TCR derives from a man aged 45 to 65 with active COVID-19. The CDR3 bases are TGTGCCAGCAGCCAAGGACTGGGAGGGGAACGGCCCCAGCATTTT. Translating gives CASSQGLGGERPQHF.